A single sample gave rise to the 31 T cell receptor beta chains below, sequenced in a study of shared clonotypes between healthy human individuals. Libraries were prepared by immunoSEQ multiplex PCR; TCRdb keeps only in-frame clonotypes and omits some of them. Counted here are approximately 500,000 clones, about 96% occurring once; the ten biggest clones make up 0.05% to 0.07%. Specimen: naive CD4+ T cells sorted from blood. Documented subset: CD45RA+ positively selected. The receptors derive from a woman in her twenties or thirties in good health.

The CDR3 spells CASSKGQGTANYGYTF. CDR3 DNA: TGTGCCAGTAGTAAGGGACAGGGGACTGCTAACTATGGCTACACCTTC. This rearrangement joins TRBV19 to TRBJ1-2; the match to TRBD1 covers 10 bases. With 4 bases clipped from V and 0 bases from J, the junction kept 5 bases outside the gene matches. The germline V gene has CDR1 LNHDA and CDR2 SQIVND (reference sequence). The CDR3 extends over 16 amino acids.

The rearrangement joins TRBV4-1 to TRBJ2-5; 12 bases agree with TRBD1. TRBJ2-7 matches the DNA end more closely, so the J call is doubtful. Germline V gene sequence: CDR1 MGHRA, CDR2 YSYEKL. This CDR3 is 15 amino acids long. The chain's CDR3 is CASERTGTGGNEQYF. CDR3 bases: TGCGCCAGCGAACGAACCGGGACAGGGGGCAACGAGCAGTACTTC.

The chain joins TRBV10-3 to TRBJ2-1; 11 nucleotides match TRBD1. The CDR3 sequence is 13 residues long. J gave up 8 bases and V 8 bases, and 5 bases lay outside the gene matches. The germline V gene encodes CDR1 ENHRY and CDR2 SYGVKD. The CDR3 reads CAIWGQGVDEQFF. The DNA of the CDR3 is TGTGCCATCTGGGGACAGGGGGTGGATGAGCAGTTCTTC.

The chain recombines TRBV10-2 with TRBJ2-5, with D possibly matching TRBD1 (6 bases). This CDR3 is 17 amino acids long. Germline CDR1 reads WSHSY; CDR2 reads SAAADI. V was shortened by 1 base and J by 0 bases, with 15 bases between the two germline ends. CDR3: CASSEFGQTKYQETQYF. DNA for the CDR3: TGCGCCAGCAGTGAGTTCGGACAGACAAAGTACCAAGAGACCCAGTACTTC.

The chain links TRBV28 to TRBJ1-4; 8 nucleotides line up with TRBD1. CDR1 is MDHEN, CDR2 SYDVKM, per germline. CDR3 size: 15 residues. The ends lost 8 bases at V and 10 bases at J; junction bases unmatched: 15. The CDR3 is CASYAPTGELRKLFF. The CDR3 DNA is TGTGCCAGCTACGCCCCGACAGGGGAACTGAGAAAACTGTTTTTT.

CDR3 nucleotide sequence: TGTGCCAGCAGTGTGGGACAGGAAGATGAAAAACTGTTTTTT. As protein: CASSVGQEDEKLFF. This rearrangement joins TRBV6-1 to TRBJ1-4; 8 bases line up with TRBD1. Germline V CDR1 and CDR2: MNHNS, SASEGT. This CDR3 has 14 amino acids. With 4 bases clipped from V and 6 bases from J, the junction kept 4 bases outside the gene matches.

The genes are TRBV5-6 and TRBJ2-5; D perhaps matches TRBD2 (6 bases). Near its end, the DNA agrees better with TRBJ2-7, so the J call may be wrong. Germline values: CDR1 SGHDT, CDR2 YYEEEE. This CDR3 has 15 amino acids. CDR3 amino acids: CASSFLADISYEQYF. The CDR3 DNA follows: TGTGCCAGCAGCTTCTTAGCGGATATCTCCTACGAGCAGTACTTC.

The chain joins TRBV5-1 to TRBJ2-7; 8 bases are a match to TRBD1. The V gene's germline CDR1 is SGHRS and CDR2 YFSETQ. This CDR3 contains 15 residues. The junction had 13 bases not matched to a gene; V was cut back by 4 bases and J by 7 bases. The DNA of the CDR3 is TGCGCCAGCAGCCCCACAGGGGGACCTTGGGGGGAGCAGTACTTC. This gives the protein CASSPTGGPWGEQYF.

V gene TRBV28 combines with J gene TRBJ2-7, with 10 bases matching TRBD2. V gave up 5 bases and J gave up 1 base; unmatched junction bases: 8. The CDR3 loop spans 16 amino acids. Germline-derived CDR1 and CDR2 are MDHEN and SYDVKM. The CDR3 protein is CASSLTGTSESYEQYF. In DNA form, the CDR3 reads TGTGCCAGCAGTCTCACCGGGACTAGCGAATCCTACGAGCAGTACTTC.

The chain combines TRBV19 with TRBJ1-4, with D unclear. CDR1 and CDR2 (germline): LNHDA, SQIVND (reference sequence). V lost 6 bases, J lost 2 bases, and 10 bases lay in between. CDR3 length: 14 amino acids. CDR3 region: CASRAVGTNEKLFF. The CDR3 DNA follows: TGTGCCAGTAGGGCGGTTGGCACTAATGAAAAACTGTTTTTT.

The chain has TRBV30 and TRBJ2-7; D is possibly TRBD2 (6 bases). The CDR3 is 13 amino acids. Trimming left V 4 bases short and J 1 base short, with 11 bases between. From germline, CDR1 is GTSNPN and CDR2 SVGIG (reference sequence). CDR3 coding DNA: TGTGCCTGGAACCGGGACTTTTCCTACGAGCAGTACTTC. Translation: CAWNRDFSYEQYF.

The chain employs TRBV7-9 and TRBJ1-1; 7 nucleotides line up with TRBD1. CDR3 length equals 15 residues. The junction had 2 bases not matched to a gene; V was cut back by 0 bases and J by 1 base. Per germline, CDR1 SEHNR and CDR2 FQNEAQ (reference sequence). Here the CDR3 reads CASSLATGRNTEAFF. For the CDR3, the DNA is TGTGCCAGCAGCTTAGCGACAGGGAGGAACACTGAAGCTTTCTTT.

The chain carries TRBV7-9 and TRBJ2-3; TRBD2 aligns across 7 bases. This CDR3 is built from 16 residues. The germline gives CDR1 SEHNR, CDR2 FQNEAQ (reference sequence). V lost 2 bases to trimming and J lost 4 bases; unmatched junction nucleotides: 9. The CDR3 DNA sequence: TGTGCCAGCAGCTTACTGGGCGGACTAGGAGCAGATACGCAGTATTTT. Its translation: CASSLLGGLGADTQYF.

The CDR3 reads CASSFDGVRYEQYF. CDR3 nucleotides: TGTGCCAGCAGCTTTGACGGAGTTAGGTACGAGCAGTACTTC. This chain links TRBV5-4 with TRBJ2-7; no firm D call. V lost 2 bases, J lost 4 bases, and 13 bases lay in between. Per the germline V gene, CDR1 is SGHNT and CDR2 is YYREEE (reference sequence). The CDR3 covers 14 residues.

J is TRBJ2-1 and V is TRBV5-5; 8 bases match TRBD2. CDR1 and CDR2 (germline): SGHKS, YYEKEE (reference sequence). The ends lost 3 bases at V and 2 bases at J; junction bases unmatched: 7. The CDR3 is 16 amino acids. CDR3 protein: CASSSQPGLAYNEQFF. The CDR3 nucleotides are TGTGCCAGCAGCTCGCAACCGGGACTAGCCTACAATGAGCAGTTCTTC.

This sequence joins TRBV28 and TRBJ2-1; no firm D call. The V end was cut by 10 bases, the J end by 6 bases, with 16 bases between. Looked up from germline, CDR1 is MDHEN and CDR2 is SYDVKM. The CDR3 consists of 13 residues. CDR3 sequence: CATLASYGNEQFF. For the CDR3, the DNA is TGTGCCACCCTGGCAAGTTATGGCAATGAGCAGTTCTTC. Full variable domain (rest looked up from reference TRBV28 and TRBJ2-1): DVKVTQSSRYLVKRTGEKVFLECVQDMDHENMFWYRQDPGLGLRLIYFSYDVKMKEKGDIPEGYSVSREKKERFSLILESASTNQTSMYLCATLASYGNEQFFGPGTRLTVL.

The J gene is TRBJ1-1, the V gene TRBV6-5; no clear D gene. Between the trimmed V and J ends, which lost 5 bases and 5 bases, there was a span of 15 bases. Germline V gene data show CDR1 as MNHEY and CDR2 as SVGAGI. The CDR3 loop spans 14 amino acids. The CDR3 DNA sequence: TGTGCCAGCAGTCAAAGACCCGGAGGTACTGAAGCTTTCTTT. This sequence encodes CASSQRPGGTEAFF.

V is TRBV19 and J is TRBJ2-7; 8 bases match TRBD2. The CDR3 length is 15 residues. Germline CDR1 LNHDA, CDR2 SQIVND (reference sequence). Trimming cost V 4 bases and J 1 base; bases outside gene matches: 6. The CDR3 DNA is TGTGCCAGTAGTACCCGCCCGGGAGGGTCCTACGAGCAGTACTTC. Amino acids: CASSTRPGGSYEQYF.

The chain employs TRBV2 and TRBJ1-5, with D unclear. The CDR3 is made up of 15 amino acids. Trimming cost V 7 bases and J 6 bases, with 19 bases left between them. CDR1 is SNHLY, CDR2 FYNNEI, per germline. The CDR3, as DNA: TGTGCCAGCAAACGGACTCCTTTGTCAAGTCAGCCCCAGCATTTT. Amino acids: CASKRTPLSSQPQHF.

The gene calls are TRBV7-6 and TRBJ2-6, with D possibly being TRBD2 (5 bases). The germline V gene encodes CDR1 SGHVS and CDR2 FNYEAQ. V was shortened by 5 bases and J by 1 base, with 9 bases between the two germline ends. The CDR3 runs to 15 residues. The CDR3 region is CASSGGRSGANVLTF. DNA of the CDR3: TGTGCCAGCAGCGGAGGAAGATCTGGGGCCAACGTCCTGACTTTC. The full variable domain, completed using reference TRBV7-6 and TRBJ2-6, is GAGVSQSPRYKVTKRGQDVALRCDPISGHVSLYWYRQALGQGPEFLTYFNYEAQQDKSGLPNDRFSAERPEGSISTLTIQRTEQRDSAMYRCASSGGRSGANVLTFGAGSRLTVL.

A single count supports this clone. The chain couples TRBV4-3 to TRBJ2-7; D is perhaps TRBD2 (7 bases). The CDR3 extends over 15 amino acids. In germline, CDR1 is LGHNA, CDR2 YSLEER. Trimming stripped 1 base from V and 2 bases from J, with 12 bases between. CDR3 region: CASSQASGQTYEQYF. CDR3 sequence (DNA): TGCGCCAGCAGCCAAGCTAGCGGACAGACCTACGAGCAGTACTTC.

The genes are TRBV28 and TRBJ1-3, with 9 bases that match TRBD1. Germline V CDR1 and CDR2: MDHEN, SYDVKM. This CDR3 region has 15 residues. J was trimmed by 4 bases and V by 8 bases; bases with no gene match: 9. The CDR3 reads CASYYGTGRGNTIYF. CDR3 in DNA: TGTGCCAGCTATTACGGGACAGGGCGCGGAAACACCATATATTTT. The variable domain in full, completed from reference TRBV28 and TRBJ1-3, reads DVKVTQSSRYLVKRTGEKVFLECVQDMDHENMFWYRQDPGLGLRLIYFSYDVKMKEKGDIPEGYSVSREKKERFSLILESASTNQTSMYLCASYYGTGRGNTIYFGEGSWLTVV.

The chain is built from TRBV5-1 and TRBJ1-4; 9 bases map to TRBD1. CDR1 and CDR2 from the germline V gene are SGHRS and YFSETQ. V shed 0 bases and J 7 bases; nucleotides not matched to a gene: 4. The CDR3 runs to 15 residues. The CDR3 is CASSLGWDRVEKLFF. DNA for the CDR3: TGCGCCAGCAGCTTGGGTTGGGACAGGGTTGAAAAACTGTTTTTT.

The chain combines TRBV4-2 with TRBJ2-7; 12 bases agree with TRBD2. The CDR3 loop spans 16 amino acids. The trim removed 2 bases at V and 0 bases at J, leaving 2 bases unmatched. CDR1 is LGHNA, CDR2 YNFKEQ, per germline. The CDR3 loop is CASSQRTSGDSYEQYF. Written as DNA, the CDR3 is TGTGCCAGCAGCCAACGGACTAGCGGGGACTCCTACGAGCAGTACTTC.

The V and J genes are TRBV7-9 and TRBJ2-7; 12 positions agree with TRBD2. The CDR3 is made up of 15 amino acids. CDR1 is SEHNR, CDR2 FQNEAQ, per germline (reference sequence). The junction had 5 bases not matched to a gene; V was cut back by 2 bases and J by 6 bases. The CDR3 sequence: CASSLLAGGLGEQYF. Here the CDR3 DNA reads TGTGCCAGCAGCTTACTAGCGGGAGGGTTAGGCGAGCAGTACTTC.

The chain combines TRBV23-1 with TRBJ2-7; no clear D gene. TRBV23-1 is identified as an open reading frame with a role that is uncertain. The germline V and J ends were trimmed by 2 bases and 0 bases, with 17 bases remaining between them. The CDR3 has 17 residues. As DNA, the CDR3 is TGCGCCAGCAGTCAACCCCCTTTACGCCCAAACTCCTACGAGCAGTACTTC. This translates into CASSQPPLRPNSYEQYF.

The rearrangement links TRBV28 to TRBJ2-7; D is possibly TRBD2 (7 bases). The CDR3 length is 15 residues. The V end was cut by 8 bases, the J end by 2 bases, with 19 bases between. CDR1 is MDHEN and CDR2 is SYDVKM in the germline V gene. CDR3: CASADSGKLTYEQYF. In DNA, the CDR3 is TGTGCCAGCGCGGACAGCGGGAAATTAACCTACGAGCAGTACTTC. Using reference TRBV28 and TRBJ2-7 for the parts outside the CDR3, the full variable domain is DVKVTQSSRYLVKRTGEKVFLECVQDMDHENMFWYRQDPGLGLRLIYFSYDVKMKEKGDIPEGYSVSREKKERFSLILESASTNQTSMYLCASADSGKLTYEQYFGPGTRLTVT.

This chain joins TRBV7-9 and TRBJ2-3, with D maybe TRBD2 (6 bases). CDR1 is SEHNR, CDR2 FQNEAQ, per germline (reference sequence). V lost 0 bases and J lost 2, with 12 bases in between. The CDR3 extends over 16 amino acids. The CDR3 sequence is CASSLARDSLTDTQYF. CDR3 bases: TGTGCCAGCAGCTTAGCCCGGGACTCCCTCACAGATACGCAGTATTTT.

The chain has TRBV28 and TRBJ2-7, with D unresolved. The ends were cut back, 4 bases at V and 9 bases at J, with 25 bases in the middle. CDR3 size: 16 residues. Germline CDR1 reads MDHEN; CDR2 reads SYDVKM. The CDR3 DNA sequence: TGTGCCAGCAGTTCAGGTGGAGATTTGGGCCCCCTAGGGCAGTACTTC. Translating it yields CASSSGGDLGPLGQYF.

The chain employs TRBV5-4 and TRBJ1-1; weak D call: TRBD1 (6 bases). Germline CDR1 SGHNT, CDR2 YYREEE (reference sequence). The CDR3 length is 11 residues. Deletions cut 4 bases from V and 7 bases from J, with 8 bases between. This CDR3 is CASSVDSEAFF. For the CDR3, the DNA is TGTGCCAGCAGCGTGGACAGTGAAGCTTTCTTT. The full variable domain, with the rest looked up from reference TRBV5-4 and TRBJ1-1, is ETGVTQSPTHLIKTRGQQVTLRCSSQSGHNTVSWYQQALGQGPQFIFQYYREEENGRGNFPPRFSGLQFPNYSSELNVNALELDDSALYLCASSVDSEAFFGQGTRLTVV.

The CDR3 nucleotides are TGCGCCAGCAGCCACTCCGGGACAGATAGATCAAAATTCACAGATACGCAGTATTTT. Translation: CASSHSGTDRSKFTDTQYF. The chain is built from TRBV5-1 and TRBJ2-3; TRBD1 agrees at 7 bases. The CDR3 runs to 19 residues. V lost 4 bases and J lost 2; bases outside the gene matches: 19. CDR1 SGHRS and CDR2 YFSETQ come from the germline V gene.